Listed below are T cell receptor beta chains from one sample, sequenced in a study of CD8 T cells in Susac syndrome. TCRdb independently ran MiXCR on the immunoSEQ multiplex PCR reads; one entry per CDR3 protein. The table has approximately 150,000 distinct CDR3 sequences, roughly 94% seen once; the top ten hold around 0.08%. The sequenced material came from CD4+ T cells from PBMCs. The source of these receptors is a human donor in good health. The CDR3 runs from the conserved cysteine through the conserved F or W. The D gene is left open where the match is weak. The size field is filled for only some rows; it gives once, few, many or a size class.

clone size	D gene	V gene	J gene	CDR3 protein	CDR3 DNA
.	TRBD2	TRBV2	TRBJ2-4	CASRALAVGLGIQYF	TGTGCCAGCAGGGCTCTAGCGGTCGGTCTTGGCATTCAGTACTTC
.	.	TRBV12-3/TRBV12-4	TRBJ1-2	CASSLNRLPTGYTF	TGTGCCAGCAGTTTGAACAGGCTCCCTACAGGCTACACCTTC
.	TRBD2	TRBV20-1	TRBJ2-7	CSASNGRNHEQYF	TGCAGTGCTAGTAACGGGAGGAACCACGAGCAGTACTTC
.	.	TRBV7-8	TRBJ2-5	CASSSTARTAQETQYF	TGTGCCAGCAGCTCCACGGCCCGGACAGCGCAAGAGACCCAGTACTTC
.	.	TRBV7-9	TRBJ1-1	CASSRGGVTEAFF	TGTGCCAGCAGCAGGGGTGGGGTCACTGAAGCTTTCTTT
.	TRBD1	TRBV7-9	TRBJ2-3	CASSWGTGVLDTQYF	TGTGCCAGCAGCTGGGGGACAGGGGTATTGGATACGCAGTATTTT
.	.	TRBV29-1	TRBJ2-1	CSVVRQISYNEQFF	TGCAGCGTTGTCAGGCAAATCTCCTACAATGAGCAGTTCTTC
.	TRBD2	TRBV7-2	TRBJ2-7	CASSFAGTSAYEQYF	TGTGCCAGCAGCTTTGCCGGGACTAGCGCCTACGAGCAGTACTTC
.	TRBD1	TRBV20-1	TRBJ2-1	CSARDPGTGLYNEQFF	TGCAGTGCTAGAGATCCGGGGACAGGGTTATACAATGAGCAGTTCTTC
.	TRBD2	TRBV20-1	TRBJ2-3	CSAPTSGTTDTQYF	TGCAGTGCCCCTACTAGCGGAACCACAGATACGCAGTATTTT
few	TRBD1	TRBV2	TRBJ2-7	CASSPTGTGFEQYF	TGTGCCAGCAGTCCCACCGGGACAGGGTTCGAGCAGTACTTC
.	.	TRBV25-1	TRBJ2-7	CASSDVGGVTYEQYF	TGTGCCAGCAGTGATGTAGGGGGAGTAACTTACGAGCAGTACTTC
.	.	TRBV3-1	TRBJ1-1	CASSQADGPWAFF	TGTGCCAGCAGCCAAGCCGACGGACCATGGGCTTTCTTT
.	TRBD1	TRBV27	TRBJ2-2	CASSRQGALTGELFF	TGTGCCAGCAGCCGACAGGGGGCGCTCACCGGGGAGCTGTTTTTT
.	.	TRBV9	TRBJ2-1	CASSVDPGLLINEQFF	TGTGCCAGCAGCGTAGACCCGGGACTCCTAATCAATGAGCAGTTCTTC